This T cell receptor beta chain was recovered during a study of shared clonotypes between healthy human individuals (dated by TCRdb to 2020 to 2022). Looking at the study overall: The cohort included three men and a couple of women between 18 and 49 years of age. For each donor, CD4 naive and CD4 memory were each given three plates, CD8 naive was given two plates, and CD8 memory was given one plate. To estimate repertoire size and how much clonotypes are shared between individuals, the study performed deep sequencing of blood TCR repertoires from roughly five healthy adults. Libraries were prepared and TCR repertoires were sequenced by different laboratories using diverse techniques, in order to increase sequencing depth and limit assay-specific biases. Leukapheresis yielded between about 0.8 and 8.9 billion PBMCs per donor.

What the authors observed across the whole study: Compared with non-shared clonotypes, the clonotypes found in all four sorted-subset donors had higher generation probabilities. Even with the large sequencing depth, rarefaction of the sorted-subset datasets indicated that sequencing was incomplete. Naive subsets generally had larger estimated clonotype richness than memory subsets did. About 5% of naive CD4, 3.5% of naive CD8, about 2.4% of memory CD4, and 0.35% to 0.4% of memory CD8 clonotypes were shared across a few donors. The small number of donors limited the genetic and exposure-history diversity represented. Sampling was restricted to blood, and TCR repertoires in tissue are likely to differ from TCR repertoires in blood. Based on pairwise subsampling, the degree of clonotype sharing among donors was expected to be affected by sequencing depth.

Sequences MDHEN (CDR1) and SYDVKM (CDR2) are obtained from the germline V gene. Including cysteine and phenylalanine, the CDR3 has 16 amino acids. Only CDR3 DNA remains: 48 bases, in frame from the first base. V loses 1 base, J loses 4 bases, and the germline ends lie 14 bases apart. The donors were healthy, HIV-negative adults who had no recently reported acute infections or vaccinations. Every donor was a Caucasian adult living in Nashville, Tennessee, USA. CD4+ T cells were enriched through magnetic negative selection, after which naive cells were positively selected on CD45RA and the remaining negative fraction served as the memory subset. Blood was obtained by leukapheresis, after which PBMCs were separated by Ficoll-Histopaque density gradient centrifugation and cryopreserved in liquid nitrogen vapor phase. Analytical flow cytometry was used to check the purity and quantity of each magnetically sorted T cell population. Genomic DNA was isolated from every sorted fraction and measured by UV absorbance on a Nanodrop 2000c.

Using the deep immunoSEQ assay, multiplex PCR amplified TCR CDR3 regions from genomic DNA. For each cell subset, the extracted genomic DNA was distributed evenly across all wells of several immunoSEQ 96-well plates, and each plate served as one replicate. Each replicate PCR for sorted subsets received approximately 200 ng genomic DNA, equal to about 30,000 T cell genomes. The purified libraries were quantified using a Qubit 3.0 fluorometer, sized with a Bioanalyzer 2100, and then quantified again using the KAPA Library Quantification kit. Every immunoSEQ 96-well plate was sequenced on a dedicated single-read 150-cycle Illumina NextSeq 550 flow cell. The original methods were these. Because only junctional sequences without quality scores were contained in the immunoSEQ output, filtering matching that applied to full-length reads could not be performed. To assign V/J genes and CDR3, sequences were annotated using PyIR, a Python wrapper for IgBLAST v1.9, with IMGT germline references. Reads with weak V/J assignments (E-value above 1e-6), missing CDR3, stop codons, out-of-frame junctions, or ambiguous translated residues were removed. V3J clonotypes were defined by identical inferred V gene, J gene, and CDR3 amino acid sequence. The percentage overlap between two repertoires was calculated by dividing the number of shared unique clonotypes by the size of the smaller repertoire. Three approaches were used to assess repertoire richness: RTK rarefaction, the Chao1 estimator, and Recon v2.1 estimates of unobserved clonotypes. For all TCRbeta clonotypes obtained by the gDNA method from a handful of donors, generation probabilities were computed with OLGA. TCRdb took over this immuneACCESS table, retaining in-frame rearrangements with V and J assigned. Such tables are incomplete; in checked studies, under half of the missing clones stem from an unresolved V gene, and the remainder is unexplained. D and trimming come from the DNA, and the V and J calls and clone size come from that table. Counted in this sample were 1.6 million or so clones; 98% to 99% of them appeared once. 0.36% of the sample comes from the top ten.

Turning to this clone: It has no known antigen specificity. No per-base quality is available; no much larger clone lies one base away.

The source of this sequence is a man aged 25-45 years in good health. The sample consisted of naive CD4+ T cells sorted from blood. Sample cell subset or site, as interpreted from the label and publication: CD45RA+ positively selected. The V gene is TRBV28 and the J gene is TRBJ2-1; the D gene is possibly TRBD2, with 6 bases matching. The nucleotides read TGTGCCAGCAGTTTATTAATCAACGGGAGTTACAATGAGCAGTTCTTC. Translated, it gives CASSLLINGSYNEQFF. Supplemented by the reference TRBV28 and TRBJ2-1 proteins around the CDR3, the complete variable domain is DVKVTQSSRYLVKRTGEKVFLECVQDMDHENMFWYRQDPGLGLRLIYFSYDVKMKEKGDIPEGYSVSREKKERFSLILESASTNQTSMYLCASSLLINGSYNEQFFGPGTRLTVL.